The present entry profiles one T cell receptor (beta chain) with its context. Its antigen is unknown. No clone much larger than this one lies a single base away; base qualities are absent. Library preparation employed the immunoSEQ multiplex PCR assay. For the multiplex PCR, a mixture combining 60 forward primers for TCR Vbeta segments and 13 reverse primers for TCR Jbeta segments was used. The CDR3 region of rearranged TCR beta genes was amplified from genomic DNA with a multiplex PCR assay. On the Illumina HiSeq System, the amplified TCR beta libraries were sequenced as 87-base-pair reads. The original methods were these. A later analysis counted about 80 million unique TCR beta chains across the 690 or so repertoires, and roughly 11 million of these chains were shared by at least two donors. To remove PCR and sequencing errors, raw reads were error-corrected and collapsed into unique sequences using a nearest-neighbor algorithm that merged closely related sequences. To assign V, D and J gene segments, CDR3 sequences were aligned to IMGT reference sequences. For a sequence to be retained, at least a six-nucleotide match to both a V gene segment and a J gene segment was required. A rearrangement was called productive if the CDR3 had no stop codons and remained in frame with V and J, and every other rearrangement was called non-productive. Following IMGT convention, CDR3 was defined as the stretch from the second conserved V-encoded cysteine to the conserved J-encoded phenylalanine. The earlier analysis of 500 to 750 of the donors excluded any sequence lacking an unambiguous match to a single V gene segment. In an earlier analysis of about 590 of the donors, a V segment was called functional when productive rearrangements were above 56.7%, and segregating when the standard deviation between donors exceeded 5%. A statistical classification framework was developed to diagnose cytomegalovirus status using the catalog of TCR beta chain sequences. A later analysis assigned V and J genes by comparing TCR nucleotide sequences with IMGT/GENE-DB human TR gene sequences. The TCRdist pipeline was used in a later analysis to assign CDR3 sequences and most-parsimonious VDJ recombination scenarios. In a later analysis, every TCR beta chain was defined by the combination of its CDR3 amino acid sequence and its V-gene family, and reads without a unique V-gene family were dropped. In a later analysis, nearly 600 highly shared, low-generation-probability nucleotide sequences were removed to address suspected cross-contamination and a sequencing artifact. In a later analysis, a clonal expansion index for each public chain was calculated from normalized within-repertoire ranks of inferred template counts. In a later analysis, generation probabilities were computed with a VDJ recombination model fitted to out-of-frame rearrangements, and the resulting probabilities were checked against IGoR. In a later analysis, TCR-TCR, TCR-HLA and TCR-CMV co-occurrence was scored with hypergeometric tests, and a repertoire-size bias correction was applied to TCR pairs. In a later analysis, false discovery rates were estimated by permuting HLA or CMV assignments 20 times. In a later analysis, co-occurring TCRs were grouped using DBSCAN, and TCRdist sequence similarity was added for clustering within HLA-allele-positive subsets. For co-occurrence clustering, repertoires with fewer than 30,000 or more than 120,000 public chains were excluded, along with several repertoires with anomalous nucleotide sharing. In its TCRdb copy, this immuneACCESS table keeps in-frame sequences only and misses some clones. Where compared with another copy, unresolved V genes explain less than half of these, and the others have no known cause. The V and J calls and clone size come from that table; D and trimming were worked out from the DNA. This sample has around 53,000 clones in its table, and 82% of those were observed once. The ten most abundant clones make up more than 1.5% of the sample.

This entry comes from a study of cytomegalovirus exposure and HLA in healthy donors (dated by TCRdb to the late 2010s). Context from the whole study: An earlier analysis of under 600 of the donors reported about 250 Gb of sequence data and 100 million to 130 million unique TCR beta sequences from about 179 million T cells. Roughly 320 gigabases of sequencing data and approximately 92 million unique TCR sequences made up an early release that covered several hundred HLA-typed donors. The genetic ancestry cluster associated with self-reported Caucasian donors included roughly 84% of the 398 genotyped donors. The study aimed to test whether cataloging public T cell receptors could reveal signatures of past pathogen exposure. Using immunosequencing, the study profiled T cell repertoires from 550 to 750 subjects and related those repertoires to cytomegalovirus serostatus. In addition to the first cohort of 500 to 850 subjects, a separate validation cohort of 130 or so different subjects was used. High-throughput TCR immunosequencing, statistical association of individual TCRs with disease status, and machine learning were combined to predict cytomegalovirus infection status. In a later analysis, previously published TCR beta repertoires from 600 to 850 donors were re-analyzed and high-resolution HLA genotyping was added so that TCR occurrence patterns could be studied. Rather than drawing on any new phenotypic data, the later analysis identified candidate immune exposures from TCR beta sequences and the way those sequences occurred across donors. An earlier analysis of several hundred of the donors used high-throughput TCR beta sequencing to judge whether each TCR beta V gene segment behaved as functional or pseudogenic. Donor age, sex, ethnicity and CMV serostatus were compiled alongside the repertoire data. A later genetic analysis used genome-wide SNP genotypes for 398 of the 666 donors, treating that subset as a discovery cohort. Every discovery cohort repertoire had been produced on one sequencing platform. Both class I and class II loci were covered by HLA typing, at four-digit resolution. The number of typed donors differed by locus: roughly 629-640 for A, B, C, DRB1 and DQB1; 500 to 550 for DQA1; around 610 for DPA1; and around 490 for DPB1. Because of strong linkage in the cohort, four or five DR-DQ haplotypes were treated as single units for association and clustering. Among around 400 genotyped donors of the cohort, an average of roughly 230,000 unique TCR beta nucleotide sequences was sequenced per donor, of which about 19% were non-productive.

The study at large found these results: Cytomegalovirus status was reported to be diagnosed by the classifier with high specificity and sensitivity in both the original and validation cohorts. The presence/absence analyses assumed that sequencing depth was roughly uniform across donors, and that assumption may not be true. According to a later analysis, TCR association rates differed among HLA loci, with DRB1 alleles showing the most associated TCRs and HLA-C alleles showing the fewest. Linkage disequilibrium might explain the correlated functional status among segregating V segments, but an unknown experimental factor could not be excluded. A further reported finding was that TCR beta sequences accurately predicted the HLA-A and HLA-B alleles for most subjects in the first cohort. Compared with equally common non-associated chains, HLA-associated TCR beta chains in a later analysis were more clonally expanded and had lower generation probabilities. Several of the top co-occurrence clusters appeared to be linked to parvovirus B19, influenza, CMV and Epstein-Barr virus, according to a later analysis. In a later genetic analysis, a missense DCLRE1C variant was associated with V-gene and J-gene trimming of TCR beta chains, and the association was replicated in an independent cohort. In the study, some 160 TCR beta chains were listed as associated with cytomegalovirus. Only TCR beta chains were sequenced in this cohort, and the absence of alpha or paired-chain data limited detectable features. HLA typing was unavailable for some donors at each locus, so association tests used only the typed subset. A later analysis found that most CMV-associated TCR beta chains appeared HLA-restricted, with HLA associations seemingly driven largely by CMV exposure. Some IMGT-functional V segments, including TRBV6-2 and TRBV6-3, could not be told apart with the 87-base-pair reads, so those segments were excluded. The sequencing pipeline was judged likely to have produced a cluster of highly shared sequence variants as a technical artifact. A few of the identified cytomegalovirus-associated TCR beta chains were confirmed in vitro to be specific for cytomegalovirus antigens. It was suggested by the authors that the approach could potentially be generalized to other disease states and immunological phenotypes. In a later analysis, over 15,000 TCR beta sequences were associated with specific HLA alleles at a false discovery rate of 0.05. For the cohort, immune exposure information was limited to CMV serostatus. Broadly in line with IMGT annotations, most TCR beta V segments showed up in productive rearrangements about 87% or about 30% of the time in an earlier analysis of 450 to 600 of the donors. Most TCR sequences were seen in very few donors, while some public TCRs were found in many individuals. When HLA alleles, especially DR and DQ, strongly co-occurred, TCR associations were difficult to assign to individual alleles. According to a later genetic analysis, donors in an Asian-associated ancestry cluster had fewer N-insertions in productive TCRs than the roughly 700-donor mean. Because counts were too low, around 18 rarely observed V segments, including chromosome 9 orphons, were left out of the earlier analysis of about 500 of the donors.

The cohort was made up of approximately 700 healthy bone marrow donors. At the time of sampling, every cohort member was nominally healthy, though immune exposures that went unrecorded were likely present. The donor tested CMV seronegative and was one of the 352 seronegative cohort members. Each donor provided a peripheral blood sample, and peripheral blood mononuclear cells were used for TCR beta sequencing. The Qiagen DNeasy Blood Extraction Kit was used to extract genomic DNA from the blood cell samples. The germline V gene sets CDR1 to SGDLS and CDR2 to YYNGEE. The junction shows trimming of 7 bases on V and 3 bases on J, plus 15 bases between the germline ends. The CDR3 goes from the cysteine to the phenylalanine over 14 residues. Kept here is only the CDR3 DNA, which spans 42 bases and is read in frame from base 1.

The chain links TRBV9 with TRBJ2-3; a weak D assignment points to TRBD2 (7 bases agree). This receptor was obtained from a man younger than 45 in good health and CMV-seronegative. The sequenced sample consisted of PBMCs. The DNA reads TGTGCCAGCTCTAAGGAGGGGGGGACAGATACGCAGTATTTT. It is translated as CASSKEGGTDTQYF.